The clone carrying this T cell receptor (beta chain) was detected only once. This specimen belongs to a study of blood T cell repertoires in COVID-19. Some clones are missing from TCRdb's copy, which holds only in-frame ones; the method was immunoSEQ multiplex PCR. The sample lists about 150,000 clones; roughly nine tenths were seen once. Trimming removed 0 bases at V and 3 bases at J, with 12 bases between. The CDR3 loop spans 17 amino acids. Germline V gives CDR1 LNHNV, CDR2 YYDKDF (reference sequence). Source material: peripheral blood. The chain recombines TRBV15 with TRBJ1-6, with D perhaps TRBD1 (6 bases). The receptor was isolated from a woman aged 40 to 50 with acute or convalescent COVID-19. In DNA, the CDR3 is TGTGCCACCAGCAGAGAGACAGGCCCTATCTATAATTCACCCCTCCACTTT. Translating it yields CATSRETGPIYNSPLHF.